This paragraph covers one T cell receptor (beta chain) sequence. The CDR3 covers 15 residues. V shed 5 bases and J 8 bases; nucleotides not matched to a gene: 8. Germline V CDR1 and CDR2: MNHEY, SVGEGT. Clones were sequenced by immunoSEQ multiplex PCR, and TCRdb holds only the in-frame ones, with some missing. The sample yields a few hundred thousand clones, about 90% seen once. Treatment described: around 19 received Ad26.COV2.S at low or high dose, single or two shots; about 5 received placebo; per-sample allocation not given. Collection of the samples took place on day 63 after the first injection of vaccine or placebo. These data come from a study of Ad26.COV2.S vaccination and SARS-CoV-2 variants.

Specimen: peripheral blood, collected in a trial of Ad26.COV2.S vaccine versus placebo. This clonotype was sampled from a person aged 18-60 years who received the Ad26.COV2.S COVID-19 vaccine or a placebo. V usage is TRBV6-2 or TRBV6-3 and J usage is TRBJ2-1; 11 bases are a match to TRBD2. CDR3 sequence reads: CASSGTSGIIHEQFF. Written as DNA, the CDR3 is TGTGCCAGCAGTGGGACTAGCGGAATTATCCATGAGCAGTTCTTC.